This T cell receptor beta chain was retrieved from a study of T-cell memory formation after mild COVID-19. The wider study: TCR clusters were mostly donor specific. Study-level points and caveats: Chiefly within CM and EM were the contracting CD4+ clones; CD8+ ones were within EMRA.

In its sample, this clonotype was seen a few times. Its target is unknown. Researchers used 5'RACE with constant-segment primers to make TCR alpha and TCR beta cDNA libraries that carry sample barcodes and UMIs. TCRdb called the 5' RACE reads again in MiXCR, with one record for every CDR3 protein. In the table there are approximately 88,000 distinct CDR3 sequences, around a quarter of which are singletons. The sample was PBMCs or a T cell subset sorted from them (not recorded which). The receptor was isolated from a man aged 18 to 29 who had mild COVID-19 (a few samples of this study predate the infection). Cell type and time point are not known.

The CDR3 sequence is CASSANRGGLYNSPLHF. The CDR3 nucleotides read TGTGCCAGCAGCGCCAACAGGGGAGGCCTTTATAATTCACCCCTCCACTTT. The rearrangement uses TRBV7-3 and TRBJ1-6, with 7 positions matching TRBD1. J was trimmed by 4 bases and V by 5 bases; bases with no gene match: 11. The CDR3 is 17 amino acids. Germline CDR1 is SGHTA and CDR2 is FQGTGA.